Presented here are 32 T cell receptor beta chains from one specimen sequenced in a study of blood T cell repertoires in COVID-19. Assay: immunoSEQ multiplex PCR; the TCRdb copy retains only in-frame clones and omits some. The sample lists just over 150,000 clones, 80% to 95% seen once, with roughly 5% in the top ten. Sequenced sample: peripheral blood. The receptor source for this set is a man younger than 40 with COVID-19, enrolled during active disease.

The chain combines TRBV7-3 with TRBJ2-1; maybe TRBD2 (5 bases). With 0 bases removed from V and 10 bases from J, the gap between germline ends came to 13 bases. Germline CDR1 is SGHTA and CDR2 is FQGTGA. This CDR3 is built from 14 residues. CDR3 amino acids: CASSLTAGNYEQFF. CDR3 bases: TGTGCCAGCAGCTTAACGGCGGGCAATTACGAGCAGTTCTTC.

The chain recombines TRBV5-6 with TRBJ2-5; D may be TRBD1 (6 bases). Germline-derived CDR1 and CDR2 are SGHDT and YYEEEE. Trimming removed 4 bases at V and 1 base at J, with 8 bases between. CDR3 length equals 13 residues. CDR3 nucleotide sequence: TGTGCCAGCAGCCGGACAGCCCAAGAGACCCAGTACTTC. This encodes CASSRTAQETQYF.

The chain has TRBV6-1 and TRBJ1-2, with 7 bases identical to TRBD1. J gave up 5 bases and V 1 base, and 7 bases lay outside the gene matches. CDR3 length equals 15 residues. Germline assignment: CDR1 MNHNS and CDR2 SASEGT. This CDR3 is CASSEVGTAIYGYTF. CDR3 sequence (DNA): TGTGCCAGCAGTGAAGTCGGGACAGCAATTTATGGCTACACCTTC.

The sample holds a few counts of this clone. The chain recombines TRBV18 with TRBJ1-1; D uncertain. V lost 1 base and J 4 bases, leaving 19 bases between the germline ends. The germline V gene encodes CDR1 KGHSH and CDR2 LQKENI. The CDR3 has 17 residues. CDR3 nucleotides: TGTGCCAGCTCACCACGGGTTGCTGACCGACGGGGCACTGAAGCTTTCTTT. Translated: CASSPRVADRRGTEAFF.

The chain carries TRBV6-6 and TRBJ2-3, with 7 bases fitting TRBD2. V gave up 8 bases and J gave up 4 bases; unmatched junction bases: 12. This CDR3 has 15 residues. Germline loops: CDR1 MNHNY, CDR2 SVGAGI (reference sequence). In DNA form, the CDR3 reads TGTGCCAGCTCTTGGCTCGCGGGAGTTCCAGATACGCAGTATTTT. This codes for CASSWLAGVPDTQYF.

The chain employs TRBV5-4 and TRBJ2-1; the D gene is possibly TRBD2 (6 bases). V shed 4 bases and J shed 9 bases, with 17 bases lying between them. Germline loops: CDR1 SGHNT, CDR2 YYREEE (reference sequence). The CDR3 sequence is 14 residues long. CDR3 DNA sequence: TGTGCCAGCAGCCCCGCCGGGACTCGAATTGAGCAGTTCTTC. Protein: CASSPAGTRIEQFF.

The chain is built from TRBV19 and TRBJ1-5, with D perhaps matching TRBD1 (5 bases). The V end lost 4 bases, the J end lost 7 bases, and 20 bases lay between the germline ends. The CDR3 is 16 amino acids. Germline CDR1 reads LNHDA; CDR2 reads SQIVND (reference sequence). The CDR3 sequence is CASSNRDLLTPQPQHF. Written as DNA, the CDR3 is TGTGCCAGTAGTAACCGGGACTTACTAACCCCACAGCCCCAGCATTTT.

This chain joins TRBV4-3 and TRBJ2-7, with D uncertain. Deletions cut 0 bases from V and 1 base from J, with 7 bases between. The germline V gene has CDR1 LGHNA and CDR2 YSLEER. The CDR3 extends over 14 amino acids. The CDR3 reads CASSQDGQSYEQYF. For the CDR3, the DNA is TGCGCCAGCAGCCAAGATGGGCAGTCCTACGAGCAGTACTTC.

This clone has a handful of counts. The chain employs TRBV10-3 and TRBJ2-3; 9 bases map to TRBD1. V shed 5 bases, J shed 0 bases, and the junction held 3 bases outside the gene matches. Germline assignment: CDR1 ENHRY and CDR2 SYGVKD. This CDR3 has 15 amino acids. CDR3 protein: CAISSGQGSTDTQYF. The CDR3 bases are TGTGCCATCAGTTCGGGACAGGGTAGCACAGATACGCAGTATTTT.

V gene TRBV5-1 combines with J gene TRBJ2-2; tentative D call: TRBD1 (6 bases). The CDR3 is made up of 16 amino acids. Germline values: CDR1 SGHRS, CDR2 YFSETQ. Trimming took off 5 bases at V and 0 bases at J, with 14 bases between the two ends. For the CDR3, the DNA is TGCGCCAGCAGACTTGCCTACAGGGCGAACACCGGGGAGCTGTTTTTT. This encodes CASRLAYRANTGELFF.

This clone was recorded only once. This chain joins TRBV24-1 and TRBJ1-1; TRBD1 might be the D (5 bases). From germline, CDR1 is KGHDR and CDR2 SFDVKD. This CDR3 contains 13 residues. V was pared by 10 bases and J by 0 bases, with 11 bases between. CDR3 nucleotide sequence: TGTGCCACACAGGCGGGGATGAACACTGAAGCTTTCTTT. Protein sequence: CATQAGMNTEAFF.

The V call is TRBV19, the J call TRBJ2-7, with a tentative D call TRBD2 (6 bases). The V and J ends lost 3 bases and 4 bases respectively, with 16 bases between them. Germline V CDR1 and CDR2: LNHDA, SQIVND (reference sequence). CDR3 length: 15 amino acids. CDR3 nucleotides: TGTGCCAGTAGTATCGGGACTTCGGTTATATACGAGCAGTACTTC. It translates to CASSIGTSVIYEQYF. Supplemented by reference TRBV19 and TRBJ2-7, the full variable domain reads DGGITQSPKYLFRKEGQNVTLSCEQNLNHDAMYWYRQDPGQGLRLIYYSQIVNDFQKGDIAEGYSVSREKKESFPLTVTSAQKNPTAFYLCASSIGTSVIYEQYFGPGTRLTVT.

The gene calls are TRBV6-4 and TRBJ2-3; 10 bases are shared with TRBD2. V gave up 3 bases and J gave up 2 bases; unmatched junction bases: 2. The CDR3 totals 15 residues. Germline V gene data show CDR1 as MRHNA and CDR2 as SNTAGT. CDR3 bases: TGTGCCAGCAGTGAGGGGACTAGCGCCACAGATACGCAGTATTTT. Its protein product is CASSEGTSATDTQYF.

This sequence joins TRBV5-1 and TRBJ2-3; 9 bases fit TRBD2. Germline V lookup: CDR1 SGHRS, CDR2 YFSETQ. The CDR3 loop spans 15 amino acids. After removal of 3 bases from V and 3 bases from J, the junction contained 5 bases not matched to a gene. CDR3: CASSYSGSGTDTQYF. The CDR3 nucleotides read TGCGCCAGCAGCTATAGCGGGAGTGGAACAGATACGCAGTATTTT. Supplemented by reference TRBV5-1 and TRBJ2-3, the full variable domain reads KAGVTQTPRYLIKTRGQQVTLSCSPISGHRSVSWYQQTPGQGLQFLFEYFSETQRNKGNFPGRFSGRQFSNSRSEMNVSTLELGDSALYLCASSYSGSGTDTQYFGPGTRLTVL.

The chain employs TRBV24-1 and TRBJ2-1; tentative D call: TRBD1 (6 bases). CDR3 length: 13 residues. In germline, CDR1 is KGHDR, CDR2 SFDVKD. V was clipped by 4 bases and J by 12 bases, with 15 bases between them. The CDR3 reads CATSDQGSLGQFF. The CDR3, as DNA: TGTGCCACCAGTGACCAGGGGTCCCTTGGGCAGTTCTTC.

The chain has TRBV5-6 and TRBJ1-2; unclear D gene. The CDR3 length is 13 residues. Germline V gene sequence: CDR1 SGHDT, CDR2 YYEEEE. Trimming left V 2 bases short and J 7 bases short, with 12 bases between. CDR3 region: CASSFVSVGGYTF. CDR3 coding DNA: TGTGCCAGCAGCTTCGTATCAGTTGGTGGCTACACCTTC.

The CDR3 region has the DNA TGTGCCACCAGCAGGGCTGGAGAGGGAGTTGACTATGGCTACACCTTC. Residues: CATSRAGEGVDYGYTF. This chain links TRBV15 with TRBJ1-2; D unresolved. Germline V lookup: CDR1 LNHNV, CDR2 YYDKDF (reference sequence). There are 16 residues in the CDR3. The V gene lost 3 bases and the J gene lost 3 bases, with 17 bases spanning the gap.

In this sample, this clone turned up once. The chain couples TRBV7-3 to TRBJ2-1; D possibly corresponds to TRBD1 (6 bases). Germline values: CDR1 SGHTA, CDR2 FQGTGA. The CDR3 extends over 15 amino acids. V was shortened by 1 base and J by 6 bases, with 13 bases between the two germline ends. CDR3 nucleotides: TGTGCCAGCAGCTTAAATTGGGGGCTGGGCAATGAGCAGTTCTTC. It encodes CASSLNWGLGNEQFF.

This sequence joins TRBV6-2 or TRBV6-3 and TRBJ1-1; D ambiguous. From germline, CDR1 is MNHEY and CDR2 SVGEGT. V lost 0 bases to trimming and J lost 1 base, with 9 bases between them. The CDR3 extends over 15 amino acids. CDR3 protein: CASSYSNTANTEAFF. The CDR3 region has the DNA TGTGCCAGCAGTTACTCAAATACAGCGAACACTGAAGCTTTCTTT.

The chain has TRBV3-1 (or the pseudogene TRBV3-2) and TRBJ2-7; 14 bases are shared with TRBD2. The V gene end was trimmed by 4 bases and the J gene end by 3 bases; junction bases not matched to a gene: 5. The CDR3 covers 16 residues. Germline V gene sequence: CDR1 LGHDT, CDR2 YNNKEL (reference sequence). CDR3 region: CASSPEGLAGDYEQYF. Written as DNA, the CDR3 is TGTGCCAGCAGCCCCGAGGGACTAGCGGGAGACTACGAGCAGTACTTC.

This sequence joins TRBV4-2 and TRBJ2-2, with TRBD2 identical over 7 bases. The CDR3 is 15 residues long. Unmatched junction bases numbered 5, after V lost 4 bases and J lost 3 bases. Germline lookup yields CDR1 LGHNA and CDR2 YNFKEQ. CDR3 DNA: TGTGCCAGCAGCCTATTAACTAGCGACACCGGGGAGCTGTTTTTT. Amino acid sequence: CASSLLTSDTGELFF.

The gene calls are TRBV27 and TRBJ1-1, with 7 bases that match TRBD1. The V gene end was trimmed by 4 bases and the J gene end by 0 bases; junction bases not matched to a gene: 8. Per germline, CDR1 MNHEY and CDR2 SMNVEV (reference sequence). The CDR3 runs 16 residues. The CDR3 DNA sequence: TGTGCCAGCAGTTGGGGACAGCATAGGATGAACACTGAAGCTTTCTTT. Encoded protein: CASSWGQHRMNTEAFF.

The chain couples TRBV6-4 to TRBJ1-6, with D perhaps matching TRBD1 (6 bases). The V and J ends lost 5 bases and 10 bases respectively, with 12 bases between them. This CDR3 comprises 13 residues. The germline CDR1 and CDR2 sequences are MRHNA and SNTAGT. CDR3 amino acids: CASSTGLGSPLHF. The CDR3 DNA reads TGTGCCAGCAGTACAGGGTTAGGATCACCCCTCCACTTT.

This rearrangement joins TRBV14 to TRBJ2-2; D gene unclear. The CDR3 length is 17 residues. V gave up 1 base and J gave up 2 bases, with 14 bases separating them. CDR1 SGHDN and CDR2 FVKESK come from the germline V gene. CDR3 protein: CASSQVRGYFNTGELFF. DNA for the CDR3: TGTGCCAGCAGCCAAGTGAGAGGATATTTCAACACCGGGGAGCTGTTTTTT.

V and J are TRBV9 and TRBJ2-3, with unresolved D. There are 15 residues in the CDR3. Germline assignment: CDR1 SGDLS and CDR2 YYNGEE. V was cut by 4 bases and J by 0 bases, with 12 bases left in between. Here the CDR3 reads CASSPYLSSTDTQYF. DNA for the CDR3: TGTGCCAGCAGCCCCTACCTATCTAGCACAGATACGCAGTATTTT.

This clone was found once. The V gene is TRBV9, the J gene TRBJ2-1, with 7 positions matching TRBD2. Germline V lookup: CDR1 SGDLS, CDR2 YYNGEE. CDR3 length: 18 residues. V shed 0 bases, J shed 7 bases, and the junction held 16 bases outside the gene matches. CDR3 residues: CASSVVGQLGREMNEQFF. CDR3 DNA: TGTGCCAGCAGCGTAGTAGGACAATTAGGGCGGGAGATGAATGAGCAGTTCTTC.

The chain couples TRBV4-3 to TRBJ1-2, with a weak D call TRBD1 (6 bases). Trimming left V 0 bases short and J 8 bases short, with 16 bases between. CDR1 LGHNA and CDR2 YSLEER come from the germline V gene. The CDR3 is 15 amino acids. The CDR3 is CASSQDTGGNEGYTF. The CDR3 DNA follows: TGCGCCAGCAGCCAAGATACGGGGGGCAATGAGGGCTACACCTTC.

The chain employs TRBV9 and TRBJ2-5; TRBD2 matches at 15 bases. CDR3 size: 16 residues. Germline-derived CDR1 and CDR2 are SGDLS and YYNGEE. Trimming at V came to 4 bases and at J to 4 bases, leaving 5 bases not matched to a gene. This chain's CDR3 is CASSRTSGGAGETQYF. The CDR3 DNA follows: TGTGCCAGCAGCCGGACTAGCGGGGGGGCCGGAGAGACCCAGTACTTC.

The CDR3, as DNA: TGTGCCAGTAGTGCCAGCGCCCCCTCTAGCGGAATGGGGTACGAGCAGTACTTC. Translation gives CASSASAPSSGMGYEQYF. The rearrangement joins TRBV19 to TRBJ2-7, with 7 bases fitting TRBD2. Trimming at V came to 5 bases and at J to 4 bases, leaving 20 bases not matched to a gene. The V gene's germline CDR1 is LNHDA and CDR2 SQIVND (reference sequence). The CDR3 runs to 18 residues.

The gene calls are TRBV7-3 and TRBJ1-2, with D possibly being TRBD1 (5 bases). The CDR3 totals 14 residues. The germline CDR1 and CDR2 sequences are SGHTA and FQGTGA. V was shortened by 5 bases and J by 4 bases, with 14 bases between the two germline ends. The CDR3 here is CASSPAQGIYGYTF. DNA of the CDR3: TGTGCCAGCAGCCCCGCGCAGGGAATCTATGGCTACACCTTC.

The gene calls are TRBV18 and TRBJ2-7; tentative D call: TRBD1 (6 bases). V shed 1 base and J shed 2 bases, with 21 bases lying between them. This CDR3 spans 18 amino acids. Germline V gene data show CDR1 as KGHSH and CDR2 as LQKENI. The CDR3 DNA follows: TGTGCCAGCTCACCACTCGAGCAGGGGTCCCCTATAGCCTACGAGCAGTACTTC. Its translation is CASSPLEQGSPIAYEQYF.

V and J are TRBV28 and TRBJ1-2; D remains unclear. This CDR3 is 14 amino acids long. Germline assignment: CDR1 MDHEN and CDR2 SYDVKM. The ends were cut back, 5 bases at V and 12 bases at J, with 22 bases in the middle. For the CDR3, the DNA is TGTGCCAGCAGTCCTCCGGGAATCGTTCTTAGGGACACCTTC. Its protein product is CASSPPGIVLRDTF.